The entry that follows covers one TCR beta chain sequence. This CDR3 is 16 amino acids long. V dropped 3 bases and J dropped 3; count of bases not matched to a gene: 8. This sample is part of a study of CD8 T cells in Susac syndrome. In the study overall: The sequenced Susac syndrome patients comprised roughly 6 with active disease and 8 or 9 in remission.

Roughly 0.45 to 1 ug RNA was reverse transcribed with random hexamers. Amplification of TCR beta CDR3 across 54 Vbeta and 13 Jbeta was performed with immunoSEQ multiplex PCR. TCRdb analysed the immunoSEQ multiplex PCR reads with MiXCR anew, one entry per CDR3 protein. The sample carries under 200,000 distinct CDR3 sequences, 85% to 95% recorded once. The CD8+ and CD4+ T cells were negatively isolated, with the TEMRA cells enriched by FACS. The origin of this receptor is a human donor with Susac syndrome. The chain is built from TRBV12-3 or TRBV12-4 and TRBJ2-3, with 8 bases identical to TRBD2. Input material: CD4+ T cells from PBMCs. The CDR3 here is CASSFPGGPGTDTQYF. The CDR3 DNA reads as TGTGCCAGCAGTTTCCCGGGGGGGCCGGGGACAGATACGCAGTATTTT.